These T cell receptor beta chains were read from a single sample in a study of T cell responses to AZD1222 COVID-19 vaccine. Repertoires were generated with immunoSEQ multiplex PCR, while TCRdb's copy carries only in-frame clones and drops some. The data hold 100,000 to 150,000 clones, with about 92% observed a single time. Specimen: peripheral blood, collected on day 0 of AZD1222 vaccination. These receptor sequences come from an adult in good health. CDR3s include the opening cysteine and the closing phenylalanine or tryptophan. D genes are given only for firm matches. The listing skips clone size in some rows; elsewhere it reads once, few, many or a size class.

TRBJ1-1,TRBV5-1,.,.,TGCGCCAGCAGCTTGACTGGGAACACTGAAGCTTTCTTT,CASSLTGNTEAFF
TRBJ1-4,TRBV3-1/TRBV3-2,.,.,TGTGCCAGCAGTCAGACTTGGCAGTATGAAAAACTGTTTTTT,CASSQTWQYEKLFF
TRBJ2-5,TRBV2,once,TRBD1,TGTGCCAGCAGCAGGGGGCCTGGGGAGACCCAGTACTTC,CASSRGPGETQYF
TRBJ1-2,TRBV3-1/TRBV3-2,.,.,TGTGCCAGCAGCCAAGCCGGGACGTACTATGGCTACACCTTC,CASSQAGTYYGYTF
TRBJ1-3,TRBV7-3,.,.,TGTGCCAGAATCAAAGAGGGCACCCGGAACACCATATATTTT,CARIKEGTRNTIYF
TRBJ1-1,TRBV6-1,.,.,TGTGCCAGCACTGACCCGATCTCCCTCGAGGCAGGGGAAATGAACACTGAAGCTTTCTTT,CASTDPISLEAGEMNTEAFF
TRBJ1-5,TRBV5-1,.,TRBD1,TGCGCCAGCAGCTTCGACAGGGGGGGGTCGCCCCAGCATTTT,CASSFDRGGSPQHF
TRBJ2-7,TRBV7-9,once,.,TGTGCCAGCAGCCCACCTACTAGCAAACACTACGAGCAGTACTTC,CASSPPTSKHYEQYF
TRBJ2-7,TRBV9,.,.,TGTGCCAGCAGCGTGAGCCCTAGCGTAAATACCGGTAGCTCCTACGAGCAGTACTTC,CASSVSPSVNTGSSYEQYF
TRBJ2-3,TRBV7-3,once,.,TGTGCCAGCAGCTTCCGCGGGAGCACAGATACGCAGTATTTT,CASSFRGSTDTQYF
TRBJ2-5,TRBV5-1,.,.,TGCGCCAGCAAATCGGGACCGAGAGAGACCCAGTACTTC,CASKSGPRETQYF
TRBJ2-1,TRBV28,.,TRBD2,TGTGCCAGCAGTCCGTGGACTAGCGGGATCTTTCTCGGCCACAATGAGCAGTTCTTC,CASSPWTSGIFLGHNEQFF
TRBJ2-1,TRBV19,once,TRBD1,TGTGCCAGTAGTCCTAGGACAGGAACTTACAATGAGCAGTTCTTC,CASSPRTGTYNEQFF
TRBJ2-2,TRBV5-1,once,TRBD1,TGCGCCAGCAGCCTGGGACAGGGGGCTCCGGGCACCGGGGAGCTGTTTTTT,CASSLGQGAPGTGELFF
TRBJ2-5,TRBV28,.,.,TGTGCCAGCAAGTCGGAAAACCAAGAGACCCAGTACTTC,CASKSENQETQYF
TRBJ1-1,TRBV19,.,.,TGTGCCAGTACCTATGGAGGAATGCCGAGGACTGAAGCTTTCTTT,CASTYGGMPRTEAFF
TRBJ1-4,TRBV27,.,.,TGTGCCAGCAGCCCTGGGTCCTGGGAAAAACTGTTTTTT,CASSPGSWEKLFF
TRBJ1-2,TRBV6-1,.,.,TGTGCCAGCAGTGAAACGATTACGGGTGGCTACACCTTC,CASSETITGGYTF
TRBJ2-1,TRBV6-1,.,TRBD2,TGTGCCAGCAGTGAAGCGGGACTAGCGGAGTTCTTC,CASSEAGLAEFF
TRBJ1-2,TRBV6-5,.,.,TGTGCCAGCAGGCTCGGGGCGGGTGGCTACACCTTC,CASRLGAGGYTF
TRBJ2-1,TRBV7-2,.,TRBD2,TGTGCCAGCAGCTTAAGAGGAGGGCTAGCGGGAGTTGATGAGCAGTTCTTC,CASSLRGGLAGVDEQFF
TRBJ2-7,TRBV7-2,.,TRBD1,TGTGCCAGCAGCTTAGAATGGGACAGGCTAATCTACGAGCAGTACTTC,CASSLEWDRLIYEQYF
TRBJ2-7,TRBV28,.,.,TGTGCCAGCAGTTTTCCGCAGGGGTCCTACGAGCAGTACTTC,CASSFPQGSYEQYF
TRBJ2-4,TRBV5-6,once,TRBD2,TGTGCCAGCAGCCCTGGACTAGCGGGGTTCATTCAGTACTTC,CASSPGLAGFIQYF
TRBJ2-1,TRBV6-1,.,TRBD2,TGTGCCAGCAGTGGCCGACTAGCGCACCTCTACAATGAGCAGTTCTTC,CASSGRLAHLYNEQFF
TRBJ2-5,TRBV5-4,.,.,TGTGCCAGCAGTCCAGGGAGGGGGCAAGAGACCCAGTACTTC,CASSPGRGQETQYF
TRBJ2-5,TRBV7-9,.,.,TGTGCCAGCAGCCAGGGGACGGCGGTGGAGACCCAGTACTTC,CASSQGTAVETQYF
TRBJ1-2,TRBV18,.,.,TGTGCCAGCTCCCCCTCGCCCATGCCGGACTATGGCTACACCTTC,CASSPSPMPDYGYTF
TRBJ1-1,TRBV30,.,TRBD1,TGTGCCTGGAGTGTTCAGGGGGCAAACACTGAAGCTTTCTTT,CAWSVQGANTEAFF
TRBJ2-3,TRBV6-1,.,TRBD2,TGTGCCAGCAGTGATATGGGACTAGCGATCTACGGCACAGATACGCAGTATTTT,CASSDMGLAIYGTDTQYF
TRBJ2-5,TRBV6-5,.,.,TGTGCCAGCAGTTACTCCGACTCAGAATCATGGGAGACCCAGTACTTC,CASSYSDSESWETQYF
TRBJ1-2,TRBV6-1,.,.,TGTGCCAGCAGTGAAGGTATAGGGGTAGGCTACACCTTC,CASSEGIGVGYTF
TRBJ1-3,TRBV5-6,few,.,TGTGCCAGCAGTCCGGCGGGGATCCGAAACACCATATATTTT,CASSPAGIRNTIYF
TRBJ2-1,TRBV24-1,.,.,TGTGCCACCAGTGATCCGACTAGGCCCGCTGAGCAGTTCTTC,CATSDPTRPAEQFF
TRBJ2-7,TRBV2,.,TRBD1,TGTGCCAGCAGTGAGTGGCAGGGGGTCTACGAGCAGTACTTC,CASSEWQGVYEQYF
TRBJ2-1,TRBV7-6,once,.,TGTGCCAGCAGCTCCGGTTATGTGGGGCTGAGCAATGAGCAGTTCTTC,CASSSGYVGLSNEQFF
TRBJ2-2,TRBV9,.,TRBD2,TGTGCCAGCAGAACTAGCGGGAGCCACACCGGGGAGCTGTTTTTT,CASRTSGSHTGELFF
TRBJ2-5,TRBV4-1,.,TRBD1,TGCGCCAGCAGCTCAGCTGGGGGACAGGGGGGACGAGAGACCCAGTACTTC,CASSSAGGQGGRETQYF
TRBJ2-7,TRBV27,.,TRBD1,TGTGCCAGCAGTCAAGGGGGCGCGATCGAGCAGTACTTC,CASSQGGAIEQYF
TRBJ1-2,TRBV7-8,.,.,TGTGCCAGCAGCCCCTATAGCGATGGCTACACCTTC,CASSPYSDGYTF
TRBJ1-2,TRBV9,.,.,TGTGCCAGCAGCGTAGAGGCAAATGGTGGCTACACCTTC,CASSVEANGGYTF
TRBJ2-3,TRBV15,.,TRBD1,TGTGCCACCAGCACCGGGACAGGGTGGTCAGATACGCAGTATTTT,CATSTGTGWSDTQYF
TRBJ2-1,TRBV27,.,TRBD2,TGTGCCAGCAGACCGAGCGGGAGGGCCCTTTACAATGAGCAGTTCTTC,CASRPSGRALYNEQFF
TRBJ1-3,TRBV18,.,TRBD1,TGTGCCAGCTCACTAACCGGTACAGGGGTGGAACCCCCTGGAAACACCATATATTTT,CASSLTGTGVEPPGNTIYF
TRBJ2-7,TRBV4-1,.,TRBD2,TGCGCCAGCAGCCCCTTTAGCGGGGGTACCTACGAGCAGTACTTC,CASSPFSGGTYEQYF
TRBJ1-2,TRBV2,.,.,TGTGCCAGCAATCCCTTAGGAGGGACTCAGAGGAACTATGGCTACACCTTC,CASNPLGGTQRNYGYTF